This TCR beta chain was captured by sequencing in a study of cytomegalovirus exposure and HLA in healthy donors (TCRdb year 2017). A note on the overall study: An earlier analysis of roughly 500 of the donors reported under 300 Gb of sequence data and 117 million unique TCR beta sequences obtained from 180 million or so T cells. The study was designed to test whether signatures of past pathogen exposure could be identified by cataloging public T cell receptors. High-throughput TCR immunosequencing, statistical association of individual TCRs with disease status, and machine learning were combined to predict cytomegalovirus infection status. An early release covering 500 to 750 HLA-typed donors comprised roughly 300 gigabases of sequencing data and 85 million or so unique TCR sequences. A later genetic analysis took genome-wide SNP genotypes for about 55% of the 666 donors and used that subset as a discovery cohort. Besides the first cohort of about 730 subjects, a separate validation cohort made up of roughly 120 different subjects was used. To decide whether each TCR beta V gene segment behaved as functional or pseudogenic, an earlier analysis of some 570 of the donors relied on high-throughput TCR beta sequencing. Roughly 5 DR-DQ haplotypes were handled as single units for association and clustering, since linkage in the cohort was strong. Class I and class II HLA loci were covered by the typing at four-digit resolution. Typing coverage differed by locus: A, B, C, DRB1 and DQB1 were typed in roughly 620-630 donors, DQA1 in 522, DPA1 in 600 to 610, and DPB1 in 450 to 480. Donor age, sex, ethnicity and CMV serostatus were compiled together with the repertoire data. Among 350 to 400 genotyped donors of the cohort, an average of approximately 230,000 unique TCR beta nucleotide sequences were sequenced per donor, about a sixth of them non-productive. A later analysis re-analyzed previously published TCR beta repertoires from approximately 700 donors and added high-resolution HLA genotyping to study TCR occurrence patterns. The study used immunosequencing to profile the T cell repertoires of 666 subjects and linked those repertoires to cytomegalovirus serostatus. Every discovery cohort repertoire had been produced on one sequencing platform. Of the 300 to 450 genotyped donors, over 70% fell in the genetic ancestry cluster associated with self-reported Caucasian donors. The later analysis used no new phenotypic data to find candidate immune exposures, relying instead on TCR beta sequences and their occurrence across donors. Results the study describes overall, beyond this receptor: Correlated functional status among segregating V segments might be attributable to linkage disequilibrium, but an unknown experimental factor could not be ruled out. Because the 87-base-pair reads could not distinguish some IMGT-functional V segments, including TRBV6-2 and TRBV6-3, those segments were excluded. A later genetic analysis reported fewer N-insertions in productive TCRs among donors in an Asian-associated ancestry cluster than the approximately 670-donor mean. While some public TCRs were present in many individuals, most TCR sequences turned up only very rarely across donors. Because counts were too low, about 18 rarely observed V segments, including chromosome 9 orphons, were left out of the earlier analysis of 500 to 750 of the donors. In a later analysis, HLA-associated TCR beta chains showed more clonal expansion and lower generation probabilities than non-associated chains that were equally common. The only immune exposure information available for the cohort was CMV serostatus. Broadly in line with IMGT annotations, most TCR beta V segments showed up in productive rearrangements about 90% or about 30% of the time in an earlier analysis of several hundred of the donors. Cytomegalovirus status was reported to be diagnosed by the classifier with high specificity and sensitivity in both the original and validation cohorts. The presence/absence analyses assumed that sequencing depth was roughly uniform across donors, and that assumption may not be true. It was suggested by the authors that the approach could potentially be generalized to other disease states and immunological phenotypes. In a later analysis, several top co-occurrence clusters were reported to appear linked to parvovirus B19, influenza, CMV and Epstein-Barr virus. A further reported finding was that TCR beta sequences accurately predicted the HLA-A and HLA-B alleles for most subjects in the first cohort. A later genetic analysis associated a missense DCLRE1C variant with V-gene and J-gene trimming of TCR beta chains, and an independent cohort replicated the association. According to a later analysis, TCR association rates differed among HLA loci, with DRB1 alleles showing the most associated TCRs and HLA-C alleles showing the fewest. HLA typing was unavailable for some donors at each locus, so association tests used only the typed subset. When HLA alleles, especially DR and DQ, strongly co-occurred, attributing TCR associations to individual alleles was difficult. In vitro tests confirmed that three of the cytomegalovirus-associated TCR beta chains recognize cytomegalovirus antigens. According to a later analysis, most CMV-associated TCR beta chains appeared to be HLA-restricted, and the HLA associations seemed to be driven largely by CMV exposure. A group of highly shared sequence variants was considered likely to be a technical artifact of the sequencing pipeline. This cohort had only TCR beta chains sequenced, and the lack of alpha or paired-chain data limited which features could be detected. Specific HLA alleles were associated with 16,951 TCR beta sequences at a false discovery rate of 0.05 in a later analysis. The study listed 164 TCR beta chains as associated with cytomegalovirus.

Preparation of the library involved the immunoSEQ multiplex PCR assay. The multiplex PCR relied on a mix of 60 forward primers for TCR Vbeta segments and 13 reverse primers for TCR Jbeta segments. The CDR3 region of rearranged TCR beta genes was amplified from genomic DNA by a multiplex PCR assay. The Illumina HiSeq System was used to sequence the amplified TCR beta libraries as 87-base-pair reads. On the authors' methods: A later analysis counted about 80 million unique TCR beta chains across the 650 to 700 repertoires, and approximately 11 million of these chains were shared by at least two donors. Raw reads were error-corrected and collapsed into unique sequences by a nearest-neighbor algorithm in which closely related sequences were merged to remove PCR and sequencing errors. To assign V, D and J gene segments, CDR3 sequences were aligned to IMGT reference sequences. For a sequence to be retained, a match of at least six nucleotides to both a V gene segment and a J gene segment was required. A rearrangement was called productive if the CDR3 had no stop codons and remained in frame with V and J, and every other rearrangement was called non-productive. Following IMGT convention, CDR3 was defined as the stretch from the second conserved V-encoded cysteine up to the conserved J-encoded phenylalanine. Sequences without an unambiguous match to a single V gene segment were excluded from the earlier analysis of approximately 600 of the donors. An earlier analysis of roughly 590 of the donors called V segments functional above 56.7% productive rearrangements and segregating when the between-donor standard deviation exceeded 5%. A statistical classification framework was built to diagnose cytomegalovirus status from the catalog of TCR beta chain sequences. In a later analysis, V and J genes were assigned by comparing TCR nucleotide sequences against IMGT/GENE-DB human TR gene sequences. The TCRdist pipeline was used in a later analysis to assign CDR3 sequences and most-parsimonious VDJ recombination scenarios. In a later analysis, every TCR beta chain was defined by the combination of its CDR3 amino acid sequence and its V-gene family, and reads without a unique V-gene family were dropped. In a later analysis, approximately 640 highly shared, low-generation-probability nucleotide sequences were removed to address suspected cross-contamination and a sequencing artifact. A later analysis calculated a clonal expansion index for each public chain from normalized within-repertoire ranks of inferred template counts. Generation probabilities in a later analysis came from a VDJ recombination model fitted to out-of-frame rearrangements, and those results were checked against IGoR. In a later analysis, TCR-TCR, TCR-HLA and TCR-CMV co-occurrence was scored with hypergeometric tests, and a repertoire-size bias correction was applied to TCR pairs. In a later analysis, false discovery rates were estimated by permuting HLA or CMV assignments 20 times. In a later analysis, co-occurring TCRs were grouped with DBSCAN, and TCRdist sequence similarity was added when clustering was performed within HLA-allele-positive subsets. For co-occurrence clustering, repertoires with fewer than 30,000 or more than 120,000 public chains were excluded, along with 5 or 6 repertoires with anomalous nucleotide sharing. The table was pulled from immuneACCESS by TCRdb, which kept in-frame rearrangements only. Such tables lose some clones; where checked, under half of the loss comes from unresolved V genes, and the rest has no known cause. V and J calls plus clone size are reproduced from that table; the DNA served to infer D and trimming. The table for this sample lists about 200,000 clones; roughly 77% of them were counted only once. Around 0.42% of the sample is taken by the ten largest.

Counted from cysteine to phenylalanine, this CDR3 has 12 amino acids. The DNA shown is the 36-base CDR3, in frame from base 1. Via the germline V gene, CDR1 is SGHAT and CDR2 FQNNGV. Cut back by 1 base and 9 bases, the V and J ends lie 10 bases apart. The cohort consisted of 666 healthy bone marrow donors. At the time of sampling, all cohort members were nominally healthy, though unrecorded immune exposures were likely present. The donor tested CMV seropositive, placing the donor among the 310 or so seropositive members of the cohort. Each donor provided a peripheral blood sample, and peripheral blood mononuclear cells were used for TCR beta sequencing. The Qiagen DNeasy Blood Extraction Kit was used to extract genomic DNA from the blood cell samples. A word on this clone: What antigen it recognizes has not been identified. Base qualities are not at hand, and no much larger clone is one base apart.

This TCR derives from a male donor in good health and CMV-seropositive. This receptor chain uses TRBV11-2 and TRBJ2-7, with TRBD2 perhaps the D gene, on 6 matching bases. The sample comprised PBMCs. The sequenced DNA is TGTGCCAGCAGCTTAGGGCTCGGGGGGCAGTACTTC. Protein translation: CASSLGLGGQYF.